This T cell receptor beta chain was profiled in a study of monozygotic twins with inflammatory bowel disease. From roughly 3,300 ng of total RNA, each TCR library was prepared. Following a re-call of the 5' RACE reads, TCRdb has one entry per CDR3 protein and lacks DNA. Recorded for this sample: 300,000 to 350,000 distinct CDR3 sequences. Worth noting for this clonotype: The antigen remains undetermined.

Germline V gene sequence: CDR1 SGHTA, CDR2 FQGNSA. The CDR3 runs 15 residues. Notes on the study in general: Using the inverse Simpson index, IBD patients had lower TCRbeta diversity than healthy co-twins. Possibly reflecting limited power, no difference in repertoire similarity was found between concordant and discordant twins.

The chain is built from TRBV7-2 and TRBJ2-2. The sequence came from a human donor with ulcerative colitis or Crohn's disease, or a healthy co-twin of an affected twin (not recorded which). Sequencing input: blood. The CDR3 spells CASSLAYPNTGELFF.